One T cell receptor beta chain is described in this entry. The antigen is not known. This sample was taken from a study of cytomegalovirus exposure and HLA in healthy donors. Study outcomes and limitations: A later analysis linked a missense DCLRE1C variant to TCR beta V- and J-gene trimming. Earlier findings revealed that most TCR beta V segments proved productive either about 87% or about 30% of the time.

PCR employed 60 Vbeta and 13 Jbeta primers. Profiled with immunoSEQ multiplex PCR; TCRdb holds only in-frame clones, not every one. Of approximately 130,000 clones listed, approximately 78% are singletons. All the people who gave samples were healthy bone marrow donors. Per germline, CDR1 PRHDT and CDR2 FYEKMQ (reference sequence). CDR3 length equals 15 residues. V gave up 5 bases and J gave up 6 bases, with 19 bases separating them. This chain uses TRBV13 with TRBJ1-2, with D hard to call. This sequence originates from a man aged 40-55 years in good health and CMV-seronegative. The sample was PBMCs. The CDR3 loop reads CASSLTGRKRDGYTF. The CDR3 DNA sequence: TGTGCCAGCAGCCTAACCGGCAGGAAGAGAGATGGCTACACCTTC. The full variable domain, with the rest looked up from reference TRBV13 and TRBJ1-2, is AAGVIQSPRHLIKEKRETATLKCYPIPRHDTVYWYQQGPGQDPQFLISFYEKMQSDKGSIPDRFSAQQFSDYHSELNMSSLELGDSALYFCASSLTGRKRDGYTFGSGTRLTVV.